This TCR beta chain emerged from a study of CXCR3-negative and CXCR3-positive naive CD8 T cells. Regarding the study as a whole: Comparably high diversity was seen in both naive subsets, and much lower diversity in memory CD8+ cells.

The CDR3 is made up of 14 amino acids. Germline V lookup: CDR1 LNHNV, CDR2 YYDKDF (reference sequence). TRB cDNA was prepared as libraries by UMI-labeled 5' RACE. TCRdb processed the 5' RACE reads again and assigns one entry to each CDR3 protein, with no DNA. Its table lists 30,000 to 40,000 distinct CDR3 sequences. In regard to this clonotype: Antigen: not known.

The chain couples TRBV15 to TRBJ2-1; TCRdb proposes TRBD2, but this gene call is untestable without DNA. The sample comprised memory CD8+ T cells from blood. The receptor's source is a human donor in good health. Some clones in this sample may be carry-over from other donors' samples. CDR3 in amino acids: CATSPRSGSDEQFF.